This TCR beta chain is from a study of human T cells and chemical hapten exposure. Of note for this clonotype: What it binds is not known.

As the library was built, unique molecular identifiers were attached to individual cDNA molecules. TCRdb analysed the RACE reads with MiXCR anew, one entry per CDR3 protein. The table has about 340,000 distinct CDR3 sequences, 5.5% to 8% seen once. Time point described: patch test 1, 2 weeks after DPC sensitization. The sample's treatment: therapeutic diphenylcyclopropenone sensitization with weekly scalp DPC. Each donor was an alopecia patient between 18 and 70 years of age who qualified for DPC. This CDR3 is built from 14 residues. CDR1 SGHNT and CDR2 YYREEE come from the germline V gene (reference sequence). The germline V and J ends were trimmed by 1 base and 3 bases, with 11 bases remaining between them. Regarding the study as a whole: PT1 expanded TCR numbers tracked positively with patch test score. High-frequency TCRs, those above 1 in 1000, stayed the same after DPC sensitization.

The sample in question was whole blood, obtained in connection with sensitization to the hapten diphenylcyclopropenone (DPC). V usage is TRBV5-4 and J usage is TRBJ2-7; D may be TRBD2 (6 bases). The origin of this receptor is a woman under 30 with alopecia areata. Some clones in this sample may be carry-over from other donors' samples. CDR3 sequence: CASSLRGLNYEQYF. The CDR3 DNA reads TGTGCCAGCAGCTTGAGGGGACTGAACTACGAGCAGTACTTC.